This T cell receptor (beta chain) comes out of a study of CD8 T cells in Susac syndrome. Sequencing of TCR beta was performed on blood CD8+ T cells and on blood CD4+ T cells. The RNA input was roughly 0.45 to 1 ug, and it was reverse transcribed with random hexamers. The immunoSEQ assay covered 54 Vbeta and 13 Jbeta segments for CDR3. TCRdb re-called the immunoSEQ multiplex PCR reads through MiXCR, storing one row per CDR3 protein. The sample yields 150,000 to 200,000 distinct CDR3 sequences, roughly 95% seen once. The junction had 7 bases not matched to a gene; V was cut back by 5 bases and J by 7 bases. Germline CDR1 and CDR2: KGHSH and LQKENI. The CDR3 extends over 16 amino acids.

This chain links TRBV18 with TRBJ2-1, with 14 bases identical to TRBD2. This TCR derives from a human donor with multiple sclerosis. Input material: CD4+ T cells from PBMCs. The chain's CDR3 is CASSGGLAGARNEQFF. In DNA, the CDR3 is TGTGCCAGCTCAGGGGGACTAGCGGGAGCGAGGAATGAGCAGTTCTTC. The complete variable domain, with remaining parts taken from reference TRBV18 and TRBJ2-1, reads NAGVMQNPRHLVRRRGQEARLRCSPMKGHSHVYWYRQLPEEGLKFMVYLQKENIIDESGMPKERFSAEFPKEGPSILRIQQVVRGDSAAYFCASSGGLAGARNEQFFGPGTRLTVL.